The present T cell receptor beta chain was sequenced within a study of tumor and adjacent non-tumor tissue in lung cancer (dated by TCRdb to the late 2010s). About the study as a whole: The cohort included under 15 adenocarcinoma, a couple of squamous cell carcinoma and 1 small cell lung cancer patients. Ages among the roughly 15 patients ranged from roughly 30 to 85 years, there were approximately 10 men and 5 women, and disease was at TNM stage I to III. For each patient, one tumor sample and one normal lung sample were taken, giving about 31 paired specimens that underwent TCRbeta CDR3 sequencing. The study compared bulk TCRbeta repertoires from lung tumor tissue and matched distant non-tumor lung tissue of approximately 14 lung cancer patients. Sequencing produced roughly 130 million productive TCRbeta reads in total, an average of approximately 4.5 million reads per sample. General conclusions and limits of the study: The sequencing platform is not named in the methods, and unique molecular identifiers are not mentioned. Only about 15 patients were in the cohort, and the authors stated that larger samples and more detailed clinical data are needed. In normal lung, the top 100 clones accounted for a significantly larger cumulative share of the repertoire than in tumor tissue. Significantly higher TCR diversity (inverse Simpson) was observed in tumor tissue than in normal lung tissue (around 450 vs 160, P = 0.0075, Mann-Whitney U test). TCR diversity was significantly higher in younger patients, and greater tumor TCR diversity was associated with shorter overall survival and shorter disease-free survival. Peripheral blood was not sequenced, so blood TCRbeta repertoires in these lung cancer patients were not examined.

The germline V gene encodes CDR1 MDHEN and CDR2 SYDVKM. Inclusive of the bounding cysteine and phenylalanine, the CDR3 is 14 residues long. Only CDR3 DNA is held: 42 bases, read in frame from base 1. V gives up 5 bases and J gives up 4 bases, and the segment between their germline ends measures 14 bases. Bulk unsorted tissue served as the source for RNA extraction, and RNA quality was assessed using a NanoDrop ND-1000 and an Agilent 2100. The donors were newly diagnosed lung cancer patients admitted for thoracic surgery in China from August to November 2014 who had not received prior chemotherapy. The study excluded patients who had received radiotherapy or chemotherapy before or who had another cancer at the same time. Surgical tissue pieces of about 1-2 cm3 were preserved in RNAlater solution and stored at -80 °C until use. Library generation was performed with multiplex PCR. Sequencing took place on an Illumina HiSeq 2500. TCRbeta libraries were built by three rounds of nested PCR using primers (Table S4), following protocols modified from ARM-PCR. Before sequencing, PCR products in the 200-500 bp range were cut out of the gel and cleaned up using the QIAquick gel extraction kit. The original pipeline was this. Trimmomatic was used to clean the reads, FLASH was used to merge the reads into complete CDR3 sequences, and MiTCR was used to assign the reads to V(D)J germline segments. Clonal diversity was calculated as the inverse Simpson's index using VDJtools. In-frame sequences lacking a premature stop codon were counted as productive reads. TCRdb ran its own pipeline on the public reads, namely fastp trimming at Q25 and MiXCR clone calling, and kept in-frame beta chains. Every entry covers one CDR3 protein and lists the most common genes and DNA from its rows. TCRdb, not the authors, supplied the V and J calls. The table for this sample lists roughly 120,000 distinct CDR3 sequences; around 80% of them were counted only once. The top ten constitute 35% to 40% of the sample.

As to this clonotype: Which antigen it targets is not known. No much larger clonotype is one base removed from it; base qualities were not supplied.

The receptor was derived from a woman in her fifties or sixties with non-small cell lung cancer. This receptor chain uses TRBV28 and TRBJ2-5; the D gene is possibly TRBD2, with 6 bases matching. The sample comprised lung tumor tissue. The CDR3 loop reads CASSPTSAGETQYF. The DNA is TGTGCCAGCAGTCCCACTTCAGCGGGAGAGACCCAGTACTTC.